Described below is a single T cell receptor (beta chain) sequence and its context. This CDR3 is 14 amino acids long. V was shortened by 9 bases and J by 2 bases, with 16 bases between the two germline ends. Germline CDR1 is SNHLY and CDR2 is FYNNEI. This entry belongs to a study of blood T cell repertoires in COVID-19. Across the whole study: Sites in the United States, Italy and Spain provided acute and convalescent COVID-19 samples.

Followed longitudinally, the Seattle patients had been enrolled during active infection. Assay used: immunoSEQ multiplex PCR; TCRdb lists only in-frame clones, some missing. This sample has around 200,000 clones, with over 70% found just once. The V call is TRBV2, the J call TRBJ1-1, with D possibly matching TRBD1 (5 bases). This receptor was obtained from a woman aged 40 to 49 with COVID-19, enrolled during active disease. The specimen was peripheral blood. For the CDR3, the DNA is TGTGCCAGTGACCTGGGGCTAATAAACACTGAAGCTTTCTTT. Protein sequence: CASDLGLINTEAFF.